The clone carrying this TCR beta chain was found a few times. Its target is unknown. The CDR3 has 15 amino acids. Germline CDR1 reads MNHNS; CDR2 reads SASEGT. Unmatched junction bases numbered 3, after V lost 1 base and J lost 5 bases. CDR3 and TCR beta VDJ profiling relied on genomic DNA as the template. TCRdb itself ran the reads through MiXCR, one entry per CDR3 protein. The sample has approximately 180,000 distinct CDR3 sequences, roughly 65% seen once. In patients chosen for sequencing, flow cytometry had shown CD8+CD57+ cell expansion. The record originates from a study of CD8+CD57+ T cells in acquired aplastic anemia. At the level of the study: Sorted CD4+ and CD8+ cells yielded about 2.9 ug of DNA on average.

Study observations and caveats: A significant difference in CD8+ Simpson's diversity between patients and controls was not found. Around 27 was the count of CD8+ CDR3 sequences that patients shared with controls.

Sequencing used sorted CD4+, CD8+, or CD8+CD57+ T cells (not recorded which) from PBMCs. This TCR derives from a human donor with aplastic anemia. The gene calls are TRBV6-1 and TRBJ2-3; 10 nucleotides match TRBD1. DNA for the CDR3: TGTGCCAGCAGTGAAGGTTGGACAGGGGGAGATACGCAGTATTTT. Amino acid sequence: CASSEGWTGGDTQYF.